This entry features one TCR beta chain sequence. Its specificity is unknown. A read error may account for a junction end that differs from germline. Using RNA template, CDR3s of TCR alpha and beta were amplified with iRepertoire arm-PCR. Input was 100-400 ng of tissue mRNA or PBMC total RNA. From the multiplex PCR reads, TCRdb called clonotypes with MiXCR, one entry per CDR3 protein. The repertoire consists of about 93,000 distinct CDR3 sequences, with 35% to 45% occurring once and the leading ten covering around two fifths. This record comes from a study of glioma-infiltrating T cells. Study results and caveats: Tissue-blood divergence was below expectation in non-neoplastic patients, above in gliomas. Tissue and blood shared very few CDR3 sequences.

Germline CDR1 and CDR2: SGHRS and YFSETQ. CDR3 size: 14 residues. The sequenced sample consisted of glioma tissue, nonneoplastic brain tissue, or PBMCs (not recorded which). The receptor comes from a human donor with low-grade glioma or glioblastoma, undergoing nonglioma brain surgery, or in good health (not recorded which). The chain has TRBV5-1 and TRBJ2-2, with D tentatively TRBD1 (6 bases). The CDR3 DNA reads TGCGCCAGCAGGGCAGGGGTTAACACCTGGGAGCTGTTTTTT. As protein: CASRAGVNTWELFF.